This entry lists 27 T cell receptor beta chains sequenced from one sample in a study of tumor-infiltrating lymphocytes in primary liver carcinoma. Germline DNA was also extracted, and blood RNA was taken from unsorted whole blood. Synthesis of TCR beta cDNA was carried out from 450 to 500 ng total RNA with a constant-region primer. Slightly modified ARM-PCR served as the procedure for the TCR beta libraries. These libraries came from three rounds of nested multiplex PCR. The study ran its first two PCR rounds for approximately 11 cycles each, using TRBV1-TRBV30 forward primers and a C-beta reverse primer. TCRdb called the multiplex PCR reads again in MiXCR, with one record for every CDR3 protein. The table lists 300,000 to 350,000 distinct CDR3 sequences, roughly 61% of them singletons. Sequencing was performed on peripheral blood. The receptors were gathered from a man aged 35-49 years with primary liver carcinoma and hepatitis B virus infection.

Of note for this clonotype: A single base separates this from a much larger clone, so it may be a read error. The V gene is TRBV10-2, the J gene TRBJ2-7, with a tentative D call TRBD1 (5 bases). The V and J ends lost 11 bases and 5 bases respectively, with 13 bases between them. Germline CDR1 is WSHSY and CDR2 is SAAADI. The CDR3 is made up of 11 amino acids. CDR3 amino acids: CAVGDSNEQYF. The CDR3 DNA sequence: TGCGCCGTAGGGGATTCCAACGAGCAGTACTTC.

J is TRBJ2-1 and V is TRBV28; D is unresolved. Per germline, CDR1 MDHEN and CDR2 SYDVKM. Trimming removed 5 bases at V and 2 bases at J, with 13 bases between. This CDR3 is 15 amino acids long. This chain's CDR3 is CASSVLIPPYNEQFF. The CDR3, as DNA: TGTGCCAGCAGTGTGTTAATACCCCCCTACAATGAGCAGTTCTTC.

This clonotype was observed at least ten times. The chain employs TRBV11-3 and TRBJ2-7; no clear D. Trimming removed 1 base at V and 6 bases at J, with 1 base between. The germline V gene encodes CDR1 SGHNT and CDR2 YENEEA. This CDR3 is built from 10 residues. The CDR3: CASSLVEQYF. The CDR3 DNA is TGTGCCAGCAGCTTAGTCGAGCAGTACTTC.

The rearrangement joins TRBV5-5 to TRBJ1-3, with D possibly matching TRBD1 (5 bases). V dropped 1 base and J dropped 3 bases, with 8 bases sitting between them. CDR1 is SGHKS and CDR2 is YYEKEE in the germline V gene (reference sequence). The CDR3 covers 14 residues. The CDR3 DNA is TGTGCCAGCAGCTTGTGGGGGTTTGGAAACACCATATATTTT. Protein sequence: CASSLWGFGNTIYF.

A remark on this clonotype: At one of its ends the junction is not consistent with the germline gene, which may arise from a read error. The V and J genes are TRBV6-5 and TRBJ2-7; D is uncertain. The germline V gene encodes CDR1 MNHEY and CDR2 SVGAGI. The CDR3 covers 16 residues. CDR3 residues: CASTYSTFVGPYEQYF. CDR3 DNA: TGTGCCAGCACTTACTCGACGTTCGTAGGGCCCTACGAGCAGTACTTC.

As regards this clonotype: This sequence may be a read error, since a much larger clone differs from it by one base. The rearrangement uses TRBV6-6 and TRBJ2-1; TRBD2 aligns across 14 bases. With 0 bases clipped from V and 11 bases from J, the junction kept 12 bases outside the gene matches. The CDR3 has 18 residues. Germline CDR1 MNHNY, CDR2 SVGAGI (reference sequence). The CDR3 DNA reads as TGTGCCAGCAGTTACTCGGATACCGGGACTAGCGGGAGAAATAAGCAGTTCTTC. Amino acid sequence: CASSYSDTGTSGRNKQFF.

This clonotype was seen a few times. The chain carries TRBV6-5 and TRBJ2-7, with TRBD2 matching over 11 bases. V was clipped by 0 bases and J by 2 bases; unmatched bases: 6. CDR3 length equals 17 residues. CDR1 is MNHEY and CDR2 is SVGAGI in the germline V gene. The CDR3 sequence is CASSYSRLAGGAYEQYF. CDR3 nucleotide sequence: TGTGCCAGCAGTTACTCGAGGCTAGCGGGAGGCGCCTACGAGCAGTACTTC.

This clonotype was picked up a small number of times. V is TRBV7-9 and J is TRBJ2-5; TRBD2 is a possible D gene (6 bases). CDR1 and CDR2 from the germline V gene are SEHNR and FQNEAQ (reference sequence). This CDR3 has 14 amino acids. V was shortened by 8 bases and J by 5 bases, with 18 bases between the two germline ends. The CDR3, as DNA: TGTGCCAGCGGGGACTTGAGGGTACGGGAGACCCAGTACTTC. Encoded protein: CASGDLRVRETQYF. The full variable domain, rest sourced from reference TRBV7-9 and TRBJ2-5, is DTGVSQNPRHKITKRGQNVTFRCDPISEHNRLYWYRQTLGQGPEFLTYFQNEAQLEKSRLLSDRFSAERPKGSFSTLEIQRTEQGDSAMYLCASGDLRVRETQYFGPGTRLLVL.

A word on this clonotype: Its ends do not fully match the called genes, so a read error is possible. The chain links TRBV4-1 to TRBJ1-1; the D is unclear. The CDR3 is made up of 15 amino acids. Germline lookup yields CDR1 MGHRA and CDR2 YSYEKL. The CDR3 sequence is CASGQDKKASAEAFF. Written as DNA, the CDR3 is TGCGCCAGCGGCCAAGATAAGAAGGCGAGCGCTGAAGCTTTCTTT.

In regard to this clonotype: Compared with germline, one end of the junction differs, possibly owing to a read error. This chain's CDR3 is CASSLRGTITEASF. The CDR3 nucleotides are TGTGCCAGCAGCCTGCGTGGGACGATCACTGAAGCTTCCTTT. This chain uses TRBV11-1 with TRBJ1-1; D might be TRBD1 (5 bases). CDR1 and CDR2 (germline): SGHAT, FQDESV (reference sequence). CDR3 length: 14 residues.

Concerning this clonotype itself: A read error may be the cause here, since a much bigger clone is one base away. V gene TRBV6-5 combines with J gene TRBJ2-1; D might be TRBD1 (5 bases). Germline V gene data show CDR1 as MNHEY and CDR2 as SVGAGI. This CDR3 spans 15 amino acids. The CDR3 region is CASSPTRGSHNEQFF. The CDR3 nucleotides read TGTGCCAGCAGCCCAACAAGGGGCTCCCACAATGAGCAGTTCTTC.

Note on this clonotype: This CDR3 fails to terminate in the conserved phenylalanine or tryptophan, so it likely reflects a read error. The rearrangement links TRBV12-3 or TRBV12-4 to TRBJ2-5; possibly TRBD2 for D (7 bases). CDR3 length equals 13 residues. The DNA of the CDR3 is TGTGCCAGCAGGCTCTGGGGGGGCGAGACTCAGTACCTC. Amino acid sequence: CASRLWGGETQYL.

This clonotype has only one observation. The CDR3 is CASSLGQAFGYKQYF. The CDR3 coding sequence is TGTGCCAGCAGTTTAGGGCAAGCCTTCGGCTACAAGCAGTACTTC. The J gene is TRBJ2-5, the V gene TRBV12-3 or TRBV12-4, with D hard to call. Trimming pared 1 base from V and 11 bases from J, leaving 20 bases between. The CDR3 is made up of 15 amino acids.

Concerning this clonotype itself: This clone may be a read error of a much larger clone one base away. J is TRBJ1-5 and V is TRBV4-1; D uncertain. Germline assignment: CDR1 MGHRA and CDR2 YSYEKL. The CDR3 has 16 residues. CDR3 sequence (DNA): TGCGCCTGCAGCCAAGATGGGTCGCGTAGCAATCAGCCCCAGCATTTT. This encodes CACSQDGSRSNQPQHF.

A note on this clonotype: Sequence at one end of the junction differs from germline and may be a read error. This sequence joins TRBV4-2 and TRBJ2-7, with no clear D. The CDR3 loop spans 14 amino acids. Germline values: CDR1 LGHNA, CDR2 YNFKEQ. CDR3 nucleotide sequence: TGTGCCAGCAGCCAAGATCTAGTAGGGCCCGAGGAGTACTTC. Its protein is CASSQDLVGPEEYF.

On this clonotype itself: A much larger clone differs from this one at a single base, so this may be a read error. The V call is TRBV6-2 or TRBV6-3, the J call TRBJ2-5, with D tentatively TRBD2 (5 bases). There are 13 residues in the CDR3. The V end was cut by 7 bases, the J end by 4 bases, with 13 bases between. Germline CDR1 is MNHEY and CDR2 is SVGEGT. The CDR3 coding sequence is TGTGCCAGCATCGACCGGGGAAGAGAGACCCAGTACTTC. Its protein product is CASIDRGRETQYF.

Comments on this clonotype: Since no conserved phenylalanine or tryptophan closes the CDR3, a read error is the likely cause. Because the CDR3's place on the DNA is in doubt, the DNA is left out and the CDR3 is given as listed by TCRdb. The chain uses TRBV11-2 and TRBJ2-1. The germline V gene encodes CDR1 SGHAT and CDR2 FQNNGV. Including both end residues, the CDR3 is 15 amino acids long. The CDR3: CASSLEGSSYNEQFL.

A few counts support this clonotype. This chain connects TRBV28 to TRBJ2-1, with D maybe TRBD2 (6 bases). Per the germline V gene, CDR1 is MDHEN and CDR2 is SYDVKM. The CDR3 loop spans 15 amino acids. Trimming shortened V by 2 bases and J by 3 bases, and 11 bases separated the two germline ends. CDR3 loop: CASSLGGSDYNEQFF. As DNA, the CDR3 is TGTGCCAGCAGTTTAGGGGGGAGTGACTACAATGAGCAGTTCTTC.

This clonotype has only a few counts. Since a much larger clone is just one base distant, this may be a read error. This chain uses TRBV4-2 with TRBJ2-2; possibly TRBD2 for D (6 bases). Germline assignment: CDR1 LGHNA and CDR2 YNFKEQ. The CDR3 is 15 residues long. V lost 0 bases to trimming and J lost 9 bases, with 14 bases between them. The CDR3: CASSQDRRESRELFF. DNA for the CDR3: TGTGCCAGCAGCCAAGATCGGAGGGAATCCAGGGAGCTGTTTTTT.

In the case of this clonotype: One base away lies a much larger clone, so this may be a sequencing read error. The chain links TRBV12-3 or TRBV12-4 to TRBJ2-1, with a possible D match to TRBD1 (6 bases). The ends were cut back, 5 bases at V and 7 bases at J, with 15 bases in the middle. The CDR3 length is 14 residues. The chain's CDR3 is CASSPPGRGNEQFF. In DNA, the CDR3 is TGTGCCAGCAGTCCACCTGGTAGGGGGAATGAGCAGTTCTTC.

Details on this clonotype: A much larger clonotype is one base distant, so this may be a read error. V usage is TRBV4-2 and J usage is TRBJ1-2, with 7 bases lining up with TRBD1. The CDR3 is 16 residues long. Germline assignment: CDR1 LGHNA and CDR2 YNFKEQ. The CDR3 region is CANSHYGTELSYGYTF. In nucleotides, the CDR3 is TGTGCCAACAGCCACTACGGGACAGAGCTCTCCTATGGCTACACCTTC.

This chain connects TRBV30 to TRBJ2-3; 7 bases match TRBD1. This CDR3 contains 15 residues. Germline lookup yields CDR1 GTSNPN and CDR2 SVGIG (reference sequence). V lost 0 bases and J lost 2; bases outside the gene matches: 5. In DNA, the CDR3 is TGTGCCTGGAGTGTAGGGGGCTATGACACAGATACGCAGTATTTT. Its protein product is CAWSVGGYDTDTQYF.

The rearrangement uses TRBV11-2 and TRBJ2-1; D remains unclear. The CDR3 has 15 residues. The germline V gene has CDR1 SGHAT and CDR2 FQNNGV. The ends were cut back, 1 base at V and 3 bases at J, with 10 bases in the middle. This chain's CDR3 is CASSLAVIFYNEQFF. The CDR3 bases are TGTGCCAGCAGCTTAGCGGTAATCTTCTACAATGAGCAGTTCTTC.

Comments on this clonotype: In this CDR3 the conserved last residue, phenylalanine or tryptophan, is missing, so a read error is likely. V gene TRBV11-2 combines with J gene TRBJ2-7; D remains ambiguous. Looked up from germline, CDR1 is SGHAT and CDR2 is FQNNGV. The CDR3 loop spans 13 amino acids. CDR3 DNA: TGTACCAGCAGACCCCTTAGCTCCTACGAGCAGTACTTA. This gives the protein CTSRPLSSYEQYL.

Of note for this clonotype: Lacking the conserved final phenylalanine or tryptophan, this CDR3 likely reflects a read error. This chain links TRBV11-1 with TRBJ1-1, with D possibly matching TRBD1 (5 bases). Deletions cut 1 base from V and 3 bases from J, with 21 bases between. The CDR3 is 18 residues long. CDR1 is SGHAT, CDR2 FQDESV, per germline (reference sequence). The CDR3 protein is CASSLEGPGVGRYTEAFS. The CDR3 DNA is TGTGCCAGCAGCTTAGAGGGGCCAGGAGTCGGCAGATACACTGAAGCTTTCTCT.

Remarks on this clonotype: It is likely a read error, because the conserved phenylalanine at the end of the CDR3 is missing. The DNA is omitted, as the CDR3 cannot be located on it reliably, and the CDR3 follows TCRdb's listing. This chain links TRBV11-2 with TRBJ2-1; the D call in the table, TRBD2, was not verified against the DNA. CDR1 and CDR2 (germline): SGHAT, FQNNGV. The CDR3 length is 13 residues, termini included. CDR3 protein: CASSLLEGNEQLY.

On this clonotype itself: The junction shows a germline mismatch at one end, possibly a read error. The V and J genes are TRBV11-2 and TRBJ2-7; maybe TRBD1 (5 bases). CDR1 SGHAT and CDR2 FQNNGV come from the germline V gene. CDR3 length: 13 amino acids. CDR3: CVSSLDRGDEQYF. CDR3 DNA sequence: TGCGTCAGCAGCTTAGATAGGGGCGACGAGCAGTACTTC.